The T cell receptor (beta chain) under discussion was sequenced for a study of blood T cell repertoires in COVID-19. Clones were read by immunoSEQ multiplex PCR, and TCRdb kept only the in-frame ones, dropping some. This sample yields about 310,000 clones, of which roughly 89% are seen a single time; around 4.8% belongs to the top ten. The germline V gene has CDR1 MDHEN and CDR2 SYDVKM. V shed 5 bases, J shed 4 bases, and the junction held 12 bases outside the gene matches. This CDR3 has 16 residues. This clonotype was sampled from a man in his 60s who had recovered from COVID-19. The rearrangement uses TRBV28 and TRBJ2-3, with 7 bases that match TRBD1. Sequenced material: PBMCs or T cells enriched from blood (not recorded which). DNA of the CDR3: TGTGCCAGCAGTCCGGGGACAGCCGGGCGTTCAGATACGCAGTATTTT. This encodes CASSPGTAGRSDTQYF.